Presented here are 6 T cell receptor beta chains from one specimen sequenced in a study of CXCR3-negative and CXCR3-positive naive CD8 T cells. Carrying UMI labels, the TRB cDNA libraries were prepared through 5' RACE. TCRdb reanalyzed the 5' RACE reads, giving one entry per CDR3 protein sequence and no DNA. This sample carries roughly 48,000 distinct CDR3 sequences, with roughly 15% going to the ten biggest clones. Sequenced material: memory CD8+ T cells from blood. The receptors stem from a human donor in good health. Some clones in this sample may be carry-over from other donors' samples.

The chain joins TRBV6-2 or TRBV6-3 to TRBJ2-6. This CDR3 has 15 amino acids. Looked up from germline, CDR1 is MNHEY and CDR2 is SVGEGT. This chain's CDR3 is CASSYSSSGANVLTF.

According to its frequency, this clonotype is medium-sized. The chain recombines TRBV16 with TRBJ1-6; there is no DNA to check the TCRdb D call of TRBD1. The length of the CDR3 is 14 residues. CDR1 KGHSY and CDR2 FQNENV come from the germline V gene. The CDR3 loop is CASSQSGGHSPLHF.

V is TRBV27 and J is TRBJ1-2; as DNA is missing, the TRBD1 call by TCRdb cannot be tested. Germline values: CDR1 MNHEY, CDR2 SMNVEV (reference sequence). This CDR3 is 17 amino acids long. Here the CDR3 reads CASSSPGQGGLLYGYTF.

This chain joins TRBV7-3 and TRBJ2-1; the TRBD2 assignment by TCRdb is unverifiable without DNA. CDR1 is SGHTA, CDR2 FQGTGA, per germline. The CDR3 is 14 residues long. The CDR3 reads CASRETSGRNEQFF. Together with reference TRBV7-3 and TRBJ2-1, the CDR3 gives the full variable domain: GAGVSQTPSNKVTEKGKYVELRCDPISGHTALYWYRQSLGQGPEFLIYFQGTGAADDSGLPNDRFFAVRPEGSVSTLKIQRTERGDSAVYLCASRETSGRNEQFFGPGTRLTVL.

This chain connects TRBV21-1 to TRBJ2-5. TRBV21-1 is annotated as a pseudogene. This CDR3 contains 11 residues. CDR3 sequence reads: CASSLLSTQYF.

The chain is built from TRBV29-1 and TRBJ2-7; no DNA is available, so the TRBD1 call from TCRdb remains unchecked. The CDR3 runs to 14 residues. Germline loops: CDR1 SQVTM, CDR2 ANQGSEA. CDR3: CSAGGTGQPYEQYF.